These 18 T cell receptor beta chains came from one sample sequenced in a study of post-analysis software for immune sequencing data. Study-level results: The five TRBV segments detected at higher frequency in patients than in controls included TRBV5-6, TRBV5-1 and TRBV20-1.

Tagging with unique molecular identifiers was a feature of the TCR beta cDNA libraries. TCRdb independently ran MiXCR on the PCR reads; one entry per CDR3 protein. Among roughly 700,000 distinct CDR3 sequences listed, 25% to 30% were seen once. Their cognate antigens are unknown. The sequencing sample was made of blood. These receptors all stem from a girl aged 10 to 17 with multiple sclerosis.

This chain connects TRBV12-3 or TRBV12-4 to TRBJ1-4; 9 bases fit TRBD1. The junction had 4 bases not matched to a gene; V was cut back by 6 bases and J by 8 bases. This CDR3 is built from 13 residues. CDR3 sequence (DNA): TGTGCCAGCAGGGGACAGGGCACCGAAAAACTGTTTTTT. Protein product: CASRGQGTEKLFF.

This clonotype turned up a few times. This rearrangement joins TRBV20-1 to TRBJ2-7, with D hard to call. This CDR3 has 13 amino acids. Germline V gives CDR1 DFQATT, CDR2 SNEGSKA (reference sequence). V dropped 3 bases and J dropped 2 bases, with 11 bases sitting between them. This chain's CDR3 is CSASGPYPYEQYF. Written as DNA, the CDR3 is TGCAGTGCTAGCGGGCCATACCCCTACGAGCAGTACTTC.

A few counts support this clonotype. The chain uses TRBV7-8 and TRBJ2-5; D could derive from TRBD1 or TRBD2 (5 bases each). Germline CDR1 and CDR2: SGHVS and FQNEAQ. CDR3 length: 14 amino acids. V gave up 5 bases and J gave up 2 bases, with 12 bases separating them. The CDR3 nucleotides read TGTGCCAGCAGCCGAGGGGCGGAACAAGAGACCCAGTACTTC. This codes for CASSRGAEQETQYF.

As concerns this clonotype: Compared with germline, one end of the junction differs, possibly owing to a read error. This chain uses TRBV20-1 with TRBJ2-1; D gene ambiguous. Germline V lookup: CDR1 DFQATT, CDR2 SNEGSKA (reference sequence). This CDR3 has 13 amino acids. CDR3 coding DNA: TGCAGCGCTAGAGATGGGTACCACCCTGAGCAGTTCTTC. It codes for CSARDGYHPEQFF.

This clonotype was observed a handful of times. The CDR3 loop reads CASSDRALSTDTQYF. DNA of the CDR3: TGTGCCAGCAGTGACCGGGCCCTTAGCACAGATACGCAGTATTTT. This chain connects TRBV6-5 to TRBJ2-3; the D is unclear. V was trimmed by 5 bases and J by 0 bases, leaving 12 bases between them. This CDR3 region has 15 residues. Germline V gene lookup returns CDR1 MNHEY and CDR2 SVGAGI.

This chain connects TRBV5-1 to TRBJ2-2; 7 nucleotides align to TRBD1. This CDR3 has 15 amino acids. J lost 4 bases, V lost 4 bases, and 7 bases had no gene match. The germline gives CDR1 SGHRS, CDR2 YFSETQ. Here the CDR3 reads CASSPTGIRTGELFF. CDR3 DNA sequence: TGCGCCAGCAGCCCGACAGGGATTCGCACCGGGGAGCTGTTTTTT.

This clonotype has more than one count but fewer than ten. The rearrangement links TRBV6-2 or TRBV6-3 to TRBJ2-5, with D tentatively TRBD1 or TRBD2 (7 bases each). CDR3 length equals 14 residues. Germline-derived CDR1 and CDR2 are MNHEY and SVGEGT. The V gene lost 8 bases and the J gene lost 4 bases, with 17 bases spanning the gap. CDR3 bases: TGTGCCAGCGGCCAAACAGGGGAGGGAGAGACCCAGTACTTC. As protein: CASGQTGEGETQYF.

The genes are TRBV13 and TRBJ2-3; TRBD2 might be the D (5 bases). The CDR3 totals 17 residues. V lost 5 bases and J lost 1, with 19 bases in between. In germline, CDR1 is PRHDT, CDR2 FYEKMQ (reference sequence). CDR3 DNA: TGTGCCAGCAGCCCTCGGGATCCACCGTCCGGCACAGATACGCAGTATTTT. Its protein is CASSPRDPPSGTDTQYF.

This chain joins TRBV4-1 and TRBJ1-1, with a weak D call TRBD1 (5 bases). Trimming removed 2 bases at V and 3 bases at J, with 7 bases between. The germline V gene encodes CDR1 MGHRA and CDR2 YSYEKL. The CDR3 runs to 13 residues. The CDR3 loop reads CASSQRGDTEAFF. The CDR3 region has the DNA TGCGCCAGCAGCCAACGAGGGGACACTGAAGCTTTCTTT.

The chain has TRBV6-1 and TRBJ2-3; TRBD2 matches 12 bases. V trimming: 3 bases; J trimming: 5 bases; junction bases outside the gene matches: 9. The CDR3 is 17 amino acids. CDR1 is MNHNS, CDR2 SASEGT, per germline. The CDR3 bases are TGTGCCAGCAGTGACCTAGCGGGAGGGATTAAAGAAGATACGCAGTATTTT. It codes for CASSDLAGGIKEDTQYF.

J is TRBJ1-2 and V is TRBV20-1; D gene uncertain. Trimming removed 8 bases from V and 5 bases from J, with 18 bases in between. Germline loops: CDR1 DFQATT, CDR2 SNEGSKA (reference sequence). The CDR3 sequence is 13 residues long. Here the CDR3 DNA reads TGCAGTCCTAACCCTGGAACGCTATATGGCTACACCTTC. This encodes CSPNPGTLYGYTF.

This clonotype turned up a few times. The chain employs TRBV6-5 and TRBJ1-2, with D possibly matching TRBD1 (5 bases). Germline V gene lookup returns CDR1 MNHEY and CDR2 SVGAGI. V gave up 6 bases and J gave up 8 bases, with 19 bases separating them. The CDR3 totals 14 residues. CDR3 coding DNA: TGTGCCAGCAGCCCCGGAGGGACCCAAGGAGGCTACACCTTC. Its protein is CASSPGGTQGGYTF.

This clonotype was observed a handful of times. The chain joins TRBV2 to TRBJ2-4; 9 bases fit TRBD2. Trimming removed 1 base from V and 11 bases from J; junction bases left unmatched: 9. In germline, CDR1 is SNHLY, CDR2 FYNNEI. The CDR3 totals 15 residues. CDR3 sequence reads: CASSEVPAGGPLQYF. DNA of the CDR3: TGTGCCAGCAGTGAAGTCCCAGCGGGGGGTCCCCTTCAGTACTTC. The full variable domain, in which reference TRBV2 and TRBJ2-4 provide the parts outside the CDR3, is EPEVTQTPSHQVTQMGQEVILRCVPISNHLYFYWYRQILGQKVEFLVSFYNNEISEKSEIFDDQFSVERPDGSNFTLKIRSTKLEDSAMYFCASSEVPAGGPLQYFGAGTRLSVL.

V is TRBV2 and J is TRBJ2-7, with D perhaps given as TRBD1 or TRBD2 (5 bases each). Trimming took 1 base from V and 3 from J, leaving 13 bases between them. This CDR3 contains 15 residues. Germline CDR1 and CDR2: SNHLY and FYNNEI. The CDR3 DNA is TGTGCCAGCAGTGAAGGGTGGGGGTCGGGCTACGAGCAGTACTTC. Protein product: CASSEGWGSGYEQYF.

This clonotype came up a few times. The V call is TRBV3-1, the J call TRBJ2-3, with D perhaps TRBD1 (6 bases). The CDR3 has 16 amino acids. Trimming stripped 0 bases from V and 1 base from J, with 11 bases between. Looked up from germline, CDR1 is LGHDT and CDR2 is YNNKEL (reference sequence). Here the CDR3 reads CASSQDGTFGTDTQYF. The CDR3 bases are TGTGCCAGCAGCCAAGACGGGACATTTGGCACAGATACGCAGTATTTT.

V is TRBV20-1 and J is TRBJ1-2, with D maybe TRBD1 (5 bases). CDR3 length equals 11 residues. V gave up 7 bases and J gave up 3 bases, with 9 bases separating them. CDR1 and CDR2 from the germline V gene are DFQATT and SNEGSKA (reference sequence). The CDR3 region is CSVIGDYGYTF. The CDR3 region has the DNA TGCAGTGTGATAGGGGACTATGGCTACACCTTC.

The CDR3 here is CSASGRQGEAYEQYF. The CDR3 nucleotides read TGCAGTGCTAGCGGCAGGCAGGGGGAAGCCTACGAGCAGTACTTC. V usage is TRBV20-1 and J usage is TRBJ2-7; 7 positions agree with TRBD1. Germline V gives CDR1 DFQATT, CDR2 SNEGSKA (reference sequence). This CDR3 has 15 residues. Unmatched junction bases numbered 10, after V lost 3 bases and J lost 2 bases.

The chain carries TRBV28 and TRBJ1-6, with TRBD1 as a possible D gene (6 bases). The CDR3 totals 14 residues. The V gene lost 5 bases and the J gene lost 7 bases, with 12 bases spanning the gap. Germline lookup yields CDR1 MDHEN and CDR2 SYDVKM. The CDR3 region has the DNA TGTGCCAGCAGTCGGACAGCACAAAATTCACCCCTCCACTTT. Translation gives CASSRTAQNSPLHF.